A single sample gave rise to the 24 T cell receptor beta chains below, sequenced in a study of shared T cell receptors in the human thymus. The data were produced by immunoSEQ multiplex PCR, yet TCRdb's version contains in-frame clones alone and is incomplete. In the table there are about 660,000 clones, 70% to 90% of which are singletons. This sample was also put to use in a study of human thymus T cells.

Sequencing was carried out using thymocytes. The source of these receptors is a boy under two years old with a congenital heart defect.

The chain couples TRBV30 to TRBJ1-6, with D possibly being TRBD1 (6 bases). The V and J ends lost 2 bases and 4 bases respectively, with 12 bases between them. The CDR3 is 15 residues long. Germline V CDR1 and CDR2: GTSNPN, SVGIG (reference sequence). In DNA form, the CDR3 reads TGTGCCTGGAGTCGGGACACCAATTATAATTCACCCCTCCACTTT. Its translation: CAWSRDTNYNSPLHF.

The chain carries TRBV4-1 and TRBJ2-4, with D possibly matching TRBD1 (6 bases). V shed 0 bases and J shed 9 bases, with 18 bases lying between them. CDR1 is MGHRA and CDR2 is YSYEKL in the germline V gene. CDR3 length: 16 amino acids. The CDR3 reads CASSQEGPTGLGIQYF. The CDR3 nucleotides read TGCGCCAGCAGCCAAGAGGGGCCAACAGGGTTGGGCATTCAGTACTTC.

Of note for this clone: One junction end does not reproduce the germline sequence, and a read error may be involved. This chain joins TRBV30 and TRBJ2-1; 11 nucleotides match TRBD2. There are 14 residues in the CDR3. CDR1 GTSNPN and CDR2 SVGIG come from the germline V gene (reference sequence). The CDR3 DNA sequence: TGTGCCTGGAGCCCTAGCGGGAGGAGTAATGGGCAGTTCTTC. It is translated as CAWSPSGRSNGQFF.

The chain uses TRBV15 and TRBJ2-3; 9 bases are a match to TRBD2. This CDR3 region has 17 residues. Trimming cost V 0 bases and J 0 bases; bases outside gene matches: 4. Germline V CDR1 and CDR2: LNHNV, YYDKDF (reference sequence). The CDR3 DNA is TGTGCCACCAGCAGAGACCCGCGGGAGGGGAGCACAGATACGCAGTATTTT. Its translation: CATSRDPREGSTDTQYF. Full variable domain (outside the CDR3, taken from reference TRBV15 and TRBJ2-3): DAMVIQNPRYQVTQFGKPVTLSCSQTLNHNVMYWYQQKSSQAPKLLFHYYDKDFNNEADTPDNFQSRRPNTSFCFLDIRSPGLGDTAMYLCATSRDPREGSTDTQYFGPGTRLTVL.

V is TRBV15 and J is TRBJ2-3, with no clear D. This CDR3 is built from 16 residues. Germline CDR1 and CDR2: LNHNV and YYDKDF (reference sequence). The V gene lost 0 bases and the J gene lost 1 base, with 11 bases spanning the gap. The DNA of the CDR3 is TGTGCCACCAGCAGAGATTTAGGAGTCTGCACAGATACGCAGTATTTT. Protein: CATSRDLGVCTDTQYF.

The rearrangement joins TRBV5-1 to TRBJ2-5; 13 bases match TRBD2. Germline CDR1 SGHRS, CDR2 YFSETQ. The CDR3 runs to 17 residues. V lost 3 bases and J lost 5; bases outside the gene matches: 10. This CDR3 reads CASSSDWTSGSRETQYF. In DNA form, the CDR3 reads TGCGCCAGCAGCTCAGATTGGACTAGCGGGAGTAGGGAGACCCAGTACTTC.

The chain joins TRBV25-1 to TRBJ2-7, with D unclear. There are 12 residues in the CDR3. Germline V gives CDR1 MGHDK, CDR2 SYGVNS. V was pared by 1 base and J by 3 bases, with 4 bases between. CDR3 coding DNA: TGTGCCAGCAGTGAATCCTACTACGAGCAGTACTTC. Protein sequence: CASSESYYEQYF.

The V gene is TRBV6-5, the J gene TRBJ2-4, with unresolved D. The CDR3 sequence is 13 residues long. Between the trimmed V and J ends, which lost 2 bases and 5 bases, there was a span of 7 bases. The germline CDR1 and CDR2 sequences are MNHEY and SVGAGI. The CDR3 DNA reads TGTGCCAGCAGTTACGGAGTTGAAAACATTCAGTACTTC. Encoded protein: CASSYGVENIQYF.

This clone showed up just a few times. The chain couples TRBV14 to TRBJ2-2; D may be TRBD2 (7 bases). The CDR3 is made up of 21 amino acids. Trimming stripped 4 bases from V and 5 bases from J, with 32 bases between. CDR1 and CDR2 from the germline V gene are SGHDN and FVKESK. The CDR3 sequence: CASSLRNVEGVGGRRTGELFF. DNA for the CDR3: TGTGCCAGCAGCCTCCGTAACGTGGAGGGGGTCGGGGGGAGAAGAACCGGGGAGCTGTTTTTT.

The chain employs TRBV19 and TRBJ2-5, with 12 nucleotides matching TRBD2. J was trimmed by 5 bases and V by 4 bases; bases with no gene match: 8. The CDR3 is made up of 16 amino acids. Germline V gives CDR1 LNHDA, CDR2 SQIVND (reference sequence). The CDR3 spells CASSSASGRAGETQYF. The CDR3 coding sequence is TGTGCCAGTAGTAGTGCTAGCGGGAGGGCCGGGGAGACCCAGTACTTC.

In DNA, the CDR3 is TGCGCCAGCTCAAGCGGGAGGACATACAATGAGCAGTTCTTC. It encodes CASSSGRTYNEQFF. The chain uses TRBV10-1 and TRBJ2-1, with 9 nucleotides matching TRBD2. With V trimmed by 8 bases and J by 4 bases, 6 bases remained unmatched. The CDR3 spans 14 residues. Germline V CDR1 and CDR2: WNHNN, SYGVQD (reference sequence).

The rearrangement links TRBV27 to TRBJ1-2; D possibly corresponds to TRBD1 (6 bases). V was trimmed by 6 bases and J by 2 bases, leaving 16 bases between them. CDR3 length equals 15 residues. Germline CDR1 and CDR2: MNHEY and SMNVEV (reference sequence). The CDR3 here is CASRGHGNSNYGYTF. DNA of the CDR3: TGTGCCAGCAGGGGACACGGCAACTCCAACTATGGCTACACCTTC.

The chain carries TRBV7-2 and TRBJ2-5; TRBD2 matches 7 bases. Germline V gene lookup returns CDR1 SGHTA and CDR2 FQGNSA. V was pared by 1 base and J by 5 bases, with 4 bases of the junction left unmatched. The CDR3 length is 14 residues. The CDR3 reads CASSLGGGSETQYF. The CDR3 DNA follows: TGTGCCAGCAGCTTAGGGGGGGGTAGTGAGACCCAGTACTTC.

The genes are TRBV5-6 and TRBJ2-1; 8 bases are a match to TRBD2. Trimming cost V 0 bases and J 5 bases; bases outside gene matches: 13. CDR3 length equals 18 residues. From germline, CDR1 is SGHDT and CDR2 YYEEEE. The CDR3 is CASSLAGGPGCPDNEQFF. In DNA, the CDR3 is TGTGCCAGCAGCTTGGCGGGAGGGCCCGGGTGCCCCGACAATGAGCAGTTCTTC.

The CDR3 DNA is TGTGCCAGTAGTATACTAGCCCCCTCCTACAATGAGCAGTTCTTC. Protein: CASSILAPSYNEQFF. This sequence joins TRBV19 and TRBJ2-1; perhaps TRBD2 as D (5 bases). This CDR3 has 15 amino acids. Germline values: CDR1 LNHDA, CDR2 SQIVND (reference sequence). Trimming left V 2 bases short and J 0 bases short, with 8 bases between. The whole variable domain, filled in from reference TRBV19 and TRBJ2-1, reads DGGITQSPKYLFRKEGQNVTLSCEQNLNHDAMYWYRQDPGQGLRLIYYSQIVNDFQKGDIAEGYSVSREKKESFPLTVTSAQKNPTAFYLCASSILAPSYNEQFFGPGTRLTVL.

The V and J genes are TRBV28 and TRBJ2-1; 8 nucleotides agree with TRBD2. After removal of 8 bases from V and 5 bases from J, the junction contained 11 bases not matched to a gene. The germline V gene encodes CDR1 MDHEN and CDR2 SYDVKM. This CDR3 is built from 15 residues. DNA of the CDR3: TGTGCCAGCGGCGGACGGCTAGCGGGTCACAATGAGCAGTTCTTC. It codes for CASGGRLAGHNEQFF.

The chain combines TRBV15 with TRBJ2-7; 8 nucleotides match TRBD2. The trim removed 5 bases at V and 0 bases at J, leaving 18 bases unmatched. Germline V gene sequence: CDR1 LNHNV, CDR2 YYDKDF (reference sequence). This CDR3 has 19 amino acids. CDR3 in amino acids: CATSLLFGSGNDSSYEQYF. CDR3 coding DNA: TGTGCCACCAGCCTCTTGTTCGGTAGCGGGAATGATAGCTCCTACGAGCAGTACTTC.

This chain uses TRBV15 with TRBJ2-1; D gene unclear. The CDR3 length is 14 residues. V lost 7 bases, J lost 2 bases, and 12 bases lay in between. Germline values: CDR1 LNHNV, CDR2 YYDKDF (reference sequence). CDR3 sequence reads: CATNLGTTYNEQFF. The CDR3 nucleotides read TGTGCCACCAATCTCGGCACTACCTACAATGAGCAGTTCTTC.

The J gene is TRBJ2-7, the V gene TRBV4-2, with TRBD2 matching over 10 bases. The trim removed 0 bases at V and 6 bases at J, leaving 20 bases unmatched. CDR3 length equals 20 residues. The germline CDR1 and CDR2 sequences are LGHNA and YNFKEQ. The CDR3 DNA reads as TGTGCCAGCAGCCAAGAAGACAGGAGACTAGCGGGCGACCCCCTCGCCGAGCAGTACTTC. Its protein product is CASSQEDRRLAGDPLAEQYF.

The V call is TRBV11-3, the J call TRBJ2-5; D remains ambiguous. The CDR3 covers 15 residues. Germline CDR1 reads SGHNT; CDR2 reads YENEEA. Between the trimmed V and J ends, which lost 1 base and 5 bases, there was a span of 14 bases. The CDR3 region has the DNA TGTGCCAGCAGCTTAGTTGGCTCTACGAGGGAGACCCAGTACTTC. Its protein product is CASSLVGSTRETQYF.

The chain has TRBV6-1 and TRBJ2-2, with TRBD2 matching 7 bases. The junction had 19 bases not matched to a gene; V was cut back by 1 base and J by 5 bases. The germline gives CDR1 MNHNS, CDR2 SASEGT. The CDR3 covers 20 residues. Here the CDR3 reads CASSEGTENWEGAGTGELFF. DNA for the CDR3: TGTGCCAGCAGTGAAGGTACCGAAAATTGGGAGGGCGCAGGGACCGGGGAGCTGTTTTTT.

This rearrangement joins TRBV4-2 to TRBJ2-3; TRBD2 matches at 7 bases. This CDR3 spans 14 amino acids. V lost 4 bases, J lost 7 bases, and 8 bases stayed unmatched. Germline CDR1 is LGHNA and CDR2 is YNFKEQ. CDR3 DNA: TGTGCCAGCAGCCTCCTGGGAGCGGGACATACGCAGTATTTT. As protein: CASSLLGAGHTQYF.

This chain links TRBV7-2 with TRBJ1-3; 8 nucleotides line up with TRBD1. Germline V gene data show CDR1 as SGHTA and CDR2 as FQGNSA. The CDR3 is made up of 15 amino acids. Losses at the gene ends were 5 bases for V and 3 bases for J; bases not matched to a gene: 6. This chain's CDR3 is CASSHGQGSGNTIYF. The CDR3 DNA is TGTGCCAGCAGCCATGGACAGGGAAGTGGAAACACCATATATTTT.

This clone appeared once. The chain uses TRBV28 and TRBJ2-7; 15 nucleotides align to TRBD2. The J segment lost 0 bases and the V segment lost 6 bases, leaving 9 bases of the junction unmatched. CDR3 length equals 18 residues. Looked up from germline, CDR1 is MDHEN and CDR2 is SYDVKM. CDR3 nucleotide sequence: TGTGCCAGCAGCCCGAGCGGACTAGCGGGAGGGCCCTCCTACGAGCAGTACTTC. The encoded protein is CASSPSGLAGGPSYEQYF.